These T cell receptor beta chains were read from a single sample in a study of technical replicates of blood from a few donors. Libraries were prepared by immunoSEQ multiplex PCR; TCRdb keeps only in-frame clonotypes and omits some of them. The table records tens of thousands of clones, about nine tenths of them present only once. The sequenced sample consisted of T cells isolated from PBMCs. These receptors originate from a human donor in good health. The conserved cysteine and the conserved F or W are not part of the CDR3 here. Fields, in order: J gene, V gene, CDR3 protein.

j_gene: TRBJ2-7
v_gene: TRBV19
CDR3aa: ASSVDRGSYEQY

j_gene: TRBJ1-5
v_gene: TRBV4-3
CDR3aa: ASSQGGEVSQPQH

j_gene: TRBJ2-6
v_gene: TRBV6-5
CDR3aa: ASKRQSGANVLT

j_gene: TRBJ2-7
v_gene: TRBV7-8
CDR3aa: ASSWGPGNEQY

j_gene: TRBJ1-5
v_gene: TRBV5-1
CDR3aa: ASSLVPASNQPQH

j_gene: TRBJ2-2
v_gene: TRBV9
CDR3aa: ASSPPAGGNTGELF

j_gene: TRBJ2-7
v_gene: TRBV19
CDR3aa: AGLKGRGHEQY

j_gene: TRBJ2-1
v_gene: TRBV15
CDR3aa: ATSRERGGDLHNEQF

j_gene: TRBJ1-1
v_gene: TRBV18
CDR3aa: ASSPGRDTEAF

j_gene: TRBJ1-1
v_gene: TRBV7-8
CDR3aa: ASSLGPGSGFPEAF

j_gene: TRBJ2-3
v_gene: TRBV11-2
CDR3aa: ASSLLGGSAGTDTQY

j_gene: TRBJ2-7
v_gene: TRBV29-1
CDR3aa: SVEHNYEQY

j_gene: TRBJ2-7
v_gene: TRBV6-6
CDR3aa: ASSAATYYEQY

j_gene: TRBJ2-5
v_gene: TRBV13
CDR3aa: ASSSTGHTFQETQY

j_gene: TRBJ2-3
v_gene: TRBV25-1
CDR3aa: ASSPQTGAADTQY

j_gene: TRBJ1-4
v_gene: TRBV7-9
CDR3aa: ASSSGGPGEKLF

j_gene: TRBJ1-2
v_gene: TRBV10-3
CDR3aa: AINVEPNGYT

j_gene: TRBJ2-7
v_gene: TRBV10-3
CDR3aa: AISEGAGRTYEQY

j_gene: TRBJ1-2
v_gene: TRBV4-1
CDR3aa: ASSPTAPPLSGYT

j_gene: TRBJ2-7
v_gene: TRBV7-2
CDR3aa: ASSLVQGGSYEQY

j_gene: TRBJ1-5
v_gene: TRBV30
CDR3aa: AWSPVAANQPQH

j_gene: TRBJ2-3
v_gene: TRBV7-6
CDR3aa: ASSLTSGRRDTQY

j_gene: TRBJ2-3
v_gene: TRBV4-2
CDR3aa: ASSQDTSGKKDTQY

j_gene: TRBJ2-7
v_gene: TRBV6-1
CDR3aa: ASIRRTYEQY

j_gene: TRBJ1-1
v_gene: TRBV7-9
CDR3aa: ASSPRTREGTEAF

j_gene: TRBJ2-5
v_gene: TRBV27
CDR3aa: ASSFRATQETQY

j_gene: TRBJ2-7
v_gene: TRBV19
CDR3aa: ASSIVLGEQY

j_gene: TRBJ1-4
v_gene: TRBV7-3
CDR3aa: ASSLTGGANEKLF

j_gene: TRBJ1-4
v_gene: TRBV18
CDR3aa: ASSPKRESTGVNEKLF

j_gene: TRBJ2-6
v_gene: TRBV9
CDR3aa: ASSSKLTGANVLT

j_gene: TRBJ1-4
v_gene: TRBV4-1
CDR3aa: ASSQVYTTNEKLF

j_gene: TRBJ2-5
v_gene: TRBV15
CDR3aa: ATSRGGGIRRETQY

j_gene: TRBJ2-3
v_gene: TRBV5-1
CDR3aa: ASSLSWAGGNKDTQY

j_gene: TRBJ1-1
v_gene: TRBV12-5
CDR3aa: ASGSARGITEAF

j_gene: TRBJ1-5
v_gene: TRBV7-9
CDR3aa: ASSSTNNQPQH

j_gene: TRBJ2-3
v_gene: TRBV9
CDR3aa: ASSETGSTDTQY

j_gene: TRBJ2-2
v_gene: TRBV14
CDR3aa: ASSHNREELF

j_gene: TRBJ1-1
v_gene: TRBV29-1
CDR3aa: SAPARAGTEAF

j_gene: TRBJ1-1
v_gene: TRBV20-1
CDR3aa: SARTGTEAF

j_gene: TRBJ2-5
v_gene: TRBV2
CDR3aa: ASMGGTFQETQY

j_gene: TRBJ2-1
v_gene: TRBV4-3
CDR3aa: ASSQENYSGGGNEQF

j_gene: TRBJ2-1
v_gene: TRBV9
CDR3aa: ASSGGGGPRNEQF